Included here is one T cell receptor (beta chain) sequence, with context. Original processing methods: Amplification of reference gene primers provided the estimated nucleated cell counts. The protocol was immunoSEQ multiplex PCR, while the TCRdb copy is restricted to in-frame clones and leaves out a portion. That table supplies the V and J calls and clone size; D and trimming were determined from the DNA. The sample includes about 190,000 clones, about nine tenths of them seen just once. This sample was included in a study of blood T cell repertoires in COVID-19. The CDR3 is 16 amino acids. V was shortened by 0 bases and J by 7 bases, with 18 bases between the two germline ends. Germline loops: CDR1 SGHAT, CDR2 FQNNGV.

Specimen: peripheral blood. The J gene is TRBJ1-2, the V gene TRBV11-2, with D perhaps TRBD1 (5 bases). This clonotype was obtained from a man aged 25-40 years with acute or convalescent COVID-19. As DNA, the CDR3 is TGTGCCAGCAGCTTAGATGCGACGGCTAATCAGGGTGGCTACACCTTC. Amino acids: CASSLDATANQGGYTF.